This T cell receptor (beta chain) was retrieved from a study of Ad26.COV2.S vaccination and SARS-CoV-2 variants. Turning to the study itself: Once or twice, 56 days apart, Ad26.COV2.S was delivered intramuscularly. General study results and limits: Compared with placebo recipients, vaccine recipients had higher spike-specific TCR breadth. Substantial breadth was reportedly displayed by spike-specific CD8+ and CD4+ T cell responses after vaccination.

TCRdb's copy holds only in-frame clones and misses some; the assay was immunoSEQ multiplex PCR. The table includes 430,000 or so clones, about 88% detected once. About this clone itself: The antigen is undetermined.

The treatment here: some 20 received Ad26.COV2.S at low or high dose, single or two shots; five or six received placebo; per-sample allocation not given. The samples were gathered on day 63 after the first injection of vaccine or placebo. Trimming took off 5 bases at V and 8 bases at J, with 18 bases between the two ends. This CDR3 is 14 amino acids long. Germline V lookup: CDR1 MDHEN, CDR2 SYDVKM. Sample: peripheral blood, taken in a trial of Ad26.COV2.S vaccine versus placebo. V usage is TRBV28 and J usage is TRBJ1-2, with D maybe TRBD1 (5 bases). This clonotype was sampled from a person between 18 and 65 years old who received the Ad26.COV2.S COVID-19 vaccine or a placebo. In DNA, the CDR3 is TGTGCCAGCAGTCCCCTTAGTGGGGCCTTCGGCTACACCTTC. Translating gives CASSPLSGAFGYTF.